A single sample gave rise to the 31 T cell receptor beta chains below, sequenced in a study of spatial heterogeneity in lung cancer. Study-level results: Higher tumor mutation counts went along with higher counts of expanded intratumoral alpha and beta TCRs.

Documented time point: sample taken at primary tumor resection. TCRdb called the 5' RACE reads again in MiXCR, with one record for every CDR3 protein. Seen here are 20,000 to 25,000 distinct CDR3 sequences, 8.8% observed once, and the top ten hold approximately 7.5%. These receptors lack a known antigen. Sequenced here: lung tumor tissue, sampled at surgery. These receptors all stem from a male donor with early-stage non-small cell lung cancer.

Worth noting for this clonotype: A much larger clone is a single base away; this may be a read error. This sequence joins TRBV24-1 and TRBJ2-5; D uncertain. V dropped 9 bases and J dropped 3 bases, with 13 bases sitting between them. Germline V gives CDR1 KGHDR, CDR2 SFDVKD. CDR3 length equals 13 residues. This CDR3 reads CATGPEWEETQYF. CDR3 nucleotides: TGTGCCACCGGACCTGAATGGGAAGAGACCCAGTACTTC.

The genes are TRBV5-6 and TRBJ2-7; 11 bases align to TRBD1. Germline-derived CDR1 and CDR2 are SGHDT and YYEEEE. Unmatched junction bases numbered 8, after V lost 5 bases and J lost 4 bases. This CDR3 is 15 amino acids long. CDR3 DNA: TGTGCCAGCAGACCCGCGGACAGGGGGCAATACGAGCAGTACTTC. Residues: CASRPADRGQYEQYF.

The chain combines TRBV6-5 with TRBJ1-2; 7 bases line up with TRBD1. The CDR3 has 10 residues. From germline, CDR1 is MNHEY and CDR2 SVGAGI. Trimming at V came to 10 bases and at J to 7 bases, leaving 3 bases not matched to a gene. The CDR3 here is CATYRGGYTF. CDR3 bases: TGTGCCACCTACAGGGGTGGCTACACCTTC.

This clonotype was observed at least ten times. This chain links TRBV5-1 with TRBJ2-3; TRBD2 might be the D (5 bases). Trimming cost V 5 bases and J 0 bases, with 10 bases left between them. Germline V gene data show CDR1 as SGHRS and CDR2 as YFSETQ. The CDR3 loop spans 14 amino acids. The chain's CDR3 is CASRRAVSTDTQYF. In nucleotides, the CDR3 is TGCGCCAGCAGGAGAGCGGTTAGCACAGATACGCAGTATTTT.

This clonotype was detected only a few times. The chain carries TRBV7-2 and TRBJ2-3; D perhaps matches TRBD2 (6 bases). The V and J ends lost 5 bases and 1 base respectively, with 13 bases between them. Germline V gene sequence: CDR1 SGHTA, CDR2 FQGNSA. The CDR3 covers 15 residues. As DNA, the CDR3 is TGTGCCAGCAGCCCGGACTACCAGCGCACAGATACGCAGTATTTT. Protein product: CASSPDYQRTDTQYF.

The chain joins TRBV7-2 to TRBJ1-6; perhaps TRBD1 as D (5 bases). The V and J ends lost 2 bases and 10 bases respectively, with 18 bases between them. Germline V CDR1 and CDR2: SGHTA, FQGNSA. CDR3 length: 16 residues. The DNA for the CDR3 is TGTGCCAGCAGCTTACCCATGGGGGGGTCCCAATCACCCCTCCACTTT. Its protein is CASSLPMGGSQSPLHF.

This clonotype was found a few times. The CDR3 ends on some other residue instead of the conserved phenylalanine or tryptophan, so this is likely a read error. Because the CDR3's place on the DNA is in doubt, the DNA is left out and the CDR3 is given as listed by TCRdb. V usage is TRBV6-6 and J usage is TRBJ1-1; TRBD1 is taken as the D call from the table, unchecked against the DNA. The CDR3 totals 11 residues, both ends included. CDR1 is MNHNY and CDR2 is SVGAGI in the germline V gene (reference sequence). The CDR3 protein is CASSTTGVHSL.

This clonotype was observed at least ten times. J is TRBJ2-3 and V is TRBV6-6; D remains unclear. This CDR3 region has 15 residues. Trimming stripped 6 bases from V and 0 bases from J, with 13 bases between. The germline gives CDR1 MNHNY, CDR2 SVGAGI (reference sequence). The CDR3 sequence is CASRSRATSTDTQYF. The CDR3 nucleotides are TGTGCCAGCAGATCAAGGGCTACTAGCACAGATACGCAGTATTTT.

The table lists this clonotype with many counts. The V call is TRBV6-6, the J call TRBJ1-5; D is uncertain. CDR1 is MNHNY and CDR2 is SVGAGI in the germline V gene (reference sequence). V was cut by 4 bases and J by 4 bases, with 5 bases left in between. This CDR3 is built from 12 residues. CDR3 in DNA: TGTGCCAGCAGTTCAGAAAATCAGCCCCAGCATTTT. Residues: CASSSENQPQHF.

This clonotype was seen repeatedly, ten times or more. The DNA of the CDR3 is TGTGCCAGCAGCTTTCAACTAGCGGGGGGTGCCACAGATACGCAGTATTTT. This gives the protein CASSFQLAGGATDTQYF. The chain combines TRBV7-3 with TRBJ2-3; 12 nucleotides align to TRBD2. This CDR3 comprises 17 residues. The junction had 6 bases not matched to a gene; V was cut back by 3 bases and J by 2 bases. Germline V lookup: CDR1 SGHTA, CDR2 FQGTGA.

This clonotype appeared many times. The rearrangement links TRBV5-6 to TRBJ2-7; the D is unclear. Trimming removed 0 bases at V and 0 bases at J, with 4 bases between. Germline V lookup: CDR1 SGHDT, CDR2 YYEEEE. The CDR3 has 13 amino acids. CDR3 protein: CASSLVDSYEQYF. Here the CDR3 DNA reads TGTGCCAGCAGCTTGGTGGACTCCTACGAGCAGTACTTC. Variable domain in full (rest from reference TRBV5-6 and TRBJ2-7): DAGVTQSPTHLIKTRGQQVTLRCSPKSGHDTVSWYQQALGQGPQFIFQYYEEEERQRGNFPDRFSGHQFPNYSSELNVNALLLGDSALYLCASSLVDSYEQYFGPGTRLTVT.

This clonotype was counted a few times. The rearrangement joins TRBV4-1 to TRBJ2-1; 9 bases match TRBD2. The CDR3 is 16 amino acids. The V and J ends lost 0 bases and 8 bases, in that order; junction bases with no gene match: 8. CDR1 MGHRA and CDR2 YSYEKL come from the germline V gene. The CDR3 bases are TGCGCCAGCAGCCAAGAAGGGGGGACTAGCAACGATGAGCAGTTCTTC. Translating it yields CASSQEGGTSNDEQFF.

This clonotype was recorded a few times. The chain employs TRBV7-2 and TRBJ2-5, with TRBD2 matching 7 bases. Unmatched junction bases numbered 14, after V lost 5 bases and J lost 5 bases. CDR1 is SGHTA and CDR2 is FQGNSA in the germline V gene. The CDR3 length is 16 residues. CDR3 sequence (DNA): TGTGCCAGCAGCCCCTACGGTCTGGGGGAGGGGGAGACCCAGTACTTC. This translates into CASSPYGLGEGETQYF.

Regarding this clonotype: This may come from a read error, since a much larger clone is one base off. This sequence joins TRBV18 and TRBJ2-7; D is possibly TRBD1 (6 bases). Germline CDR1 and CDR2: KGHSH and LQKENI. The V end was cut by 5 bases, the J end by 3 bases, with 14 bases between. The CDR3 is 14 amino acids. CDR3 sequence reads: CASSSTGQSYEQYF. DNA for the CDR3: TGTGCCAGCTCATCGACTGGACAGAGCTACGAGCAGTACTTC.

This chain links TRBV7-9 with TRBJ2-7, with a tentative D call TRBD1 (6 bases). The CDR3 contains 15 residues. Trimming cost V 5 bases and J 1 base, with 15 bases left between them. Germline loops: CDR1 SEHNR, CDR2 FQNEAQ (reference sequence). Here the CDR3 DNA reads TGTGCCAGCAGCACCTCGGACAGTAAGTCCTACGAGCAGTACTTC. Its translation is CASSTSDSKSYEQYF.

The chain couples TRBV7-3 to TRBJ1-5, with D hard to call. Looked up from germline, CDR1 is SGHTA and CDR2 is FQGTGA. The CDR3 has 13 amino acids. V lost 5 bases to trimming and J lost 5 bases, with 10 bases between them. Here the CDR3 reads CASSRDTDQPQHF. The CDR3 bases are TGTGCCAGCAGCCGAGACACAGATCAGCCCCAGCATTTT.

This clonotype was observed at least ten times. V and J are TRBV7-2 and TRBJ2-1; possibly TRBD2 for D (5 bases). In germline, CDR1 is SGHTA, CDR2 FQGNSA. The V end lost 1 base, the J end lost 2 bases, and 12 bases lay between the germline ends. CDR3 length: 16 residues. CDR3 DNA sequence: TGTGCCAGCAGCTTAGGTACCGGGAAGGCCTACAATGAGCAGTTCTTC. Its protein is CASSLGTGKAYNEQFF.

This clonotype was observed many times. The rearrangement joins TRBV10-3 to TRBJ1-1; D perhaps matches TRBD1 (5 bases). V was pared by 7 bases and J by 5 bases, with 17 bases between. The germline CDR1 and CDR2 sequences are ENHRY and SYGVKD. CDR3 length: 14 residues. In nucleotides, the CDR3 is TGTGCCATCATGGCTCCGGGGGATAAGACTGAAGCTTTCTTT. It is translated as CAIMAPGDKTEAFF.

This clonotype occurred many times. The V and J genes are TRBV27 and TRBJ2-4, with D unclear. V was clipped by 2 bases and J by 7 bases, with 9 bases between them. The CDR3 covers 13 residues. Germline V CDR1 and CDR2: MNHEY, SMNVEV (reference sequence). The CDR3 nucleotides are TGTGCCAGCAGTTTAAATGGAAGGAACATTCAGTACTTC. This translates into CASSLNGRNIQYF.

There are many counts of this clonotype. Here the CDR3 reads CASSPPLERDTQYF. CDR3 nucleotide sequence: TGTGCCAGCTCACCACCCCTAGAAAGAGATACGCAGTATTTT. The chain couples TRBV18 to TRBJ2-3; no clear D. CDR1 is KGHSH, CDR2 LQKENI, per germline. Trimming pared 0 bases from V and 5 bases from J, leaving 9 bases between. The CDR3 totals 14 residues.

This clonotype was counted a few times. The chain employs TRBV6-6 and TRBJ2-6; D may be TRBD1 or TRBD2 (6 bases each). CDR1 is MNHNY, CDR2 SVGAGI, per germline (reference sequence). The CDR3 has 15 amino acids. The V end was cut by 6 bases, the J end by 2 bases, with 11 bases between. CDR3 residues: CASRVRGAGANVLTF. The CDR3 coding sequence is TGTGCCAGCAGAGTTAGGGGGGCTGGGGCCAACGTCCTGACTTTC.

This clonotype was recorded at least ten times. The chain combines TRBV19 with TRBJ2-3; possibly TRBD1 for D (6 bases). CDR1 LNHDA and CDR2 SQIVND come from the germline V gene (reference sequence). The CDR3 is 14 residues long. Trimming left V 4 bases short and J 2 bases short, with 10 bases between. The CDR3 loop reads CASSTSGVTDTQYF. The DNA of the CDR3 is TGTGCCAGTAGTACCTCAGGGGTCACAGATACGCAGTATTTT.

In nucleotides, the CDR3 is TGTGCCAGCAGTCTAGGGCAGCTGTACGAGCAGTACTTC. Encoded protein: CASSLGQLYEQYF. The V call is TRBV2, the J call TRBJ2-7; D not certain. Germline loops: CDR1 SNHLY, CDR2 FYNNEI. The V end was cut by 5 bases, the J end by 4 bases, with 12 bases between. CDR3 length: 13 amino acids.

This clonotype was seen repeatedly, ten times or more. The chain joins TRBV5-1 to TRBJ2-2, with TRBD1 as a possible D gene (6 bases). The CDR3 length is 14 residues. CDR1 and CDR2 (germline): SGHRS, YFSETQ. Trimming removed 7 bases from V and 5 bases from J, with 15 bases in between. The CDR3 DNA follows: TGCGCCAGCGACCCAGGGGATTTTACCGGGGAGCTGTTTTTT. It yields the protein CASDPGDFTGELFF.

This clonotype showed up many times. The V and J genes are TRBV28 and TRBJ2-1; tentative D call: TRBD1 (6 bases). CDR1 is MDHEN, CDR2 SYDVKM, per germline. The ends were cut back, 5 bases at V and 7 bases at J, with 18 bases in the middle. The CDR3 has 15 amino acids. The CDR3 coding sequence is TGTGCCAGCAGTCTTTCAATTTGGGGGCGGAATGAGCAGTTCTTC. It is translated as CASSLSIWGRNEQFF.

This clonotype was detected a few times. V usage is TRBV2 and J usage is TRBJ1-2; the D gene is possibly TRBD1 (5 bases). This CDR3 contains 13 residues. V gave up 6 bases and J gave up 8 bases, with 16 bases separating them. Germline CDR1 SNHLY, CDR2 FYNNEI. The DNA of the CDR3 is TGTGCCAGCAGCTCTGGGGGACCTAGCGGCTACACCTTC. Translation gives CASSSGGPSGYTF. Based on the CDR3 plus reference TRBV2 and TRBJ1-2, the full variable domain is EPEVTQTPSHQVTQMGQEVILRCVPISNHLYFYWYRQILGQKVEFLVSFYNNEISEKSEIFDDQFSVERPDGSNFTLKIRSTKLEDSAMYFCASSSGGPSGYTFGSGTRLTVV.

There are many counts of this clonotype. The rearrangement links TRBV6-5 to TRBJ2-5; D not resolved. Trimming pared 6 bases from V and 4 bases from J, leaving 12 bases between. Germline CDR1 and CDR2: MNHEY and SVGAGI. The CDR3 spans 13 residues. Here the CDR3 reads CASSILGSETQYF. The CDR3 coding sequence is TGTGCCAGCAGCATATTGGGGTCAGAGACCCAGTACTTC.

This clonotype was picked up many times. The chain couples TRBV20-1 to TRBJ2-3; 13 nucleotides line up with TRBD2. Per the germline V gene, CDR1 is DFQATT and CDR2 is SNEGSKA (reference sequence). The V gene end was trimmed by 5 bases and the J gene end by 6 bases; junction bases not matched to a gene: 8. CDR3 length: 15 amino acids. CDR3: CSALLAGGTRDTQYF. CDR3 DNA: TGCAGTGCTTTACTAGCGGGGGGGACCCGGGATACGCAGTATTTT.

This clonotype was seen at least ten times. This chain links TRBV28 with TRBJ2-3, with a possible D match to TRBD1 (6 bases). The CDR3 has 15 amino acids. In germline, CDR1 is MDHEN, CDR2 SYDVKM. Trimming cost V 4 bases and J 0 bases, with 11 bases left between them. Written as DNA, the CDR3 is TGTGCCAGCAGTTCAGGGGAGCCTAGCACAGATACGCAGTATTTT. This codes for CASSSGEPSTDTQYF.

This clonotype was seen many times. In nucleotides, the CDR3 is TGTGCCAGCCGGACCGGGAGTAGCTACGAGCAGTACTTC. This sequence encodes CASRTGSSYEQYF. The chain combines TRBV2 with TRBJ2-7; D possibly corresponds to TRBD2 (6 bases). The germline V and J ends were trimmed by 8 bases and 3 bases, with 14 bases remaining between them. The CDR3 spans 13 residues. The germline CDR1 and CDR2 sequences are SNHLY and FYNNEI.

This clonotype has a count of ten or more. CDR3 in amino acids: CASSLVAGETQYF. In nucleotides, the CDR3 is TGCGCCAGCAGCTTGGTAGCGGGGGAGACCCAGTACTTC. The chain uses TRBV5-1 and TRBJ2-5; 8 nucleotides line up with TRBD2. This CDR3 contains 13 residues. The germline V gene encodes CDR1 SGHRS and CDR2 YFSETQ. V shed 0 bases, J shed 5 bases, and the junction held 0 bases outside the gene matches.